This T cell receptor beta chain was captured in a study of T-cell reconstitution after alpha-beta-depleted transplantation in children (dated by TCRdb to the mid-2010s). A note on the overall study: The study quantitatively tracked T-cell immune reconstitution after TCRalphabeta/CD19-depleted allogeneic hematopoietic cell transplantation in children using TCR repertoire profiling. Overall results and qualifications from the work: In some patients, the high TCRbeta diversity seen at day 60 was put down to recipient T cells and intrathymic progenitors that had survived conditioning. About two months after transplant, the apparently early recovery of alphabetaT-cell counts reportedly depended on just several hundred clones that had expanded rapidly and came from non-depleted graft cells. The frequencies of hyperexpanded clones fell over the following months, and after one year, T-cell counts and TCRbeta diversity were mostly attributed to newly produced T cells.

To note about this clonotype: This receptor's antigen is unknown. Base qualities are not provided; no much larger clone lies one nucleotide away.

In the paper's terms, the treatment or condition label means: allogeneic hematopoietic cell transplantation with graft depleted of TCRalphabeta T cells and CD19 B cells. The children who served as transplant recipients had been given grafts of TCRalphabeta/CD19-depleted allogeneic hematopoietic cells. Library prep was done by PCR. The sample was run on an Illumina HiSeq 2500. TCR libraries were prepared with molecular barcoding, using unique molecular identifiers to normalize TCRbeta repertoire quantification. TCRdb handled the public reads itself, with Q25 trimming in fastp and clone calling in MiXCR, and kept productive beta chains. Merged by CDR3 protein, the rows form single entries marked with the most common genes and DNA. Within this sample are hundreds of thousands of distinct CDR3 sequences, with over 10% of them counted one time only. Around 2.2% of the sample is in the top ten clones. V is pared back by 4 bases and J by 2 bases, with 15 bases lying between the germline termini. Including the terminal cysteine and phenylalanine, the CDR3 comprises 16 residues. The read is trimmed to its CDR3 DNA, 48 bases read in frame from base 1.

Specimen: PBMCs, mostly from graft donor cells, collected 360 days after TCRalphabeta/CD19-depleted stem cell transplant. This TCR came from a male patient aged 5 to 17 who had a stem cell transplant for acute myeloid leukemia, so the T cells may come from the graft donor. This chain joins TRBV12-3 or TRBV12-4 to TRBJ1-5; tentative D gene TRBD1, with 6 bases matching. The nucleotide sequence reads as follows: TGTGCCAGCAGTTCGTACGGGGGCGGTGGCAATCAGCCCCAGCATTTT. It translates as CASSSYGGGGNQPQHF.